The source of this T cell receptor (beta chain) is a study of blood T cell repertoires in COVID-19. Study overall: From T cells, B-cell-depleted T cells, or PBMCs came the material, which was cDNA or gDNA.

Original analysis: Scientists estimated how many nucleated cells there were by amplifying reference gene primers. Sequencing used immunoSEQ multiplex PCR; TCRdb keeps in-frame clones, though not all of them. V and J calls and clone size follow that table, whereas D and trimming were derived from the DNA. The sample has some 150,000 clones, approximately 80% seen once; the top ten hold roughly 13%. Germline V gene lookup returns CDR1 SGHTS and CDR2 YDEGEE. J lost 5 bases, V lost 2 bases, and 10 bases had no gene match. The CDR3 spans 15 residues. This chain connects TRBV5-8 to TRBJ2-7, with 7 bases lining up with TRBD1. The material sequenced was peripheral blood. The receptor was derived from a man in his sixties with active or convalescent COVID-19. The CDR3 DNA reads TGTGCCAGCAGCTTAAGAGGGTTCCAGGGGGACGAGCAGTACTTC. Translated, it gives CASSLRGFQGDEQYF. Using reference TRBV5-8 and TRBJ2-7 for the parts outside the CDR3, the full variable domain is EAGVTQSPTHLIKTRGQQATLRCSPISGHTSVYWYQQALGLGLQFLLWYDEGEERNRGNFPPRFSGRQFPNYSSELNVNALELEDSALYLCASSLRGFQGDEQYFGPGTRLTVT.